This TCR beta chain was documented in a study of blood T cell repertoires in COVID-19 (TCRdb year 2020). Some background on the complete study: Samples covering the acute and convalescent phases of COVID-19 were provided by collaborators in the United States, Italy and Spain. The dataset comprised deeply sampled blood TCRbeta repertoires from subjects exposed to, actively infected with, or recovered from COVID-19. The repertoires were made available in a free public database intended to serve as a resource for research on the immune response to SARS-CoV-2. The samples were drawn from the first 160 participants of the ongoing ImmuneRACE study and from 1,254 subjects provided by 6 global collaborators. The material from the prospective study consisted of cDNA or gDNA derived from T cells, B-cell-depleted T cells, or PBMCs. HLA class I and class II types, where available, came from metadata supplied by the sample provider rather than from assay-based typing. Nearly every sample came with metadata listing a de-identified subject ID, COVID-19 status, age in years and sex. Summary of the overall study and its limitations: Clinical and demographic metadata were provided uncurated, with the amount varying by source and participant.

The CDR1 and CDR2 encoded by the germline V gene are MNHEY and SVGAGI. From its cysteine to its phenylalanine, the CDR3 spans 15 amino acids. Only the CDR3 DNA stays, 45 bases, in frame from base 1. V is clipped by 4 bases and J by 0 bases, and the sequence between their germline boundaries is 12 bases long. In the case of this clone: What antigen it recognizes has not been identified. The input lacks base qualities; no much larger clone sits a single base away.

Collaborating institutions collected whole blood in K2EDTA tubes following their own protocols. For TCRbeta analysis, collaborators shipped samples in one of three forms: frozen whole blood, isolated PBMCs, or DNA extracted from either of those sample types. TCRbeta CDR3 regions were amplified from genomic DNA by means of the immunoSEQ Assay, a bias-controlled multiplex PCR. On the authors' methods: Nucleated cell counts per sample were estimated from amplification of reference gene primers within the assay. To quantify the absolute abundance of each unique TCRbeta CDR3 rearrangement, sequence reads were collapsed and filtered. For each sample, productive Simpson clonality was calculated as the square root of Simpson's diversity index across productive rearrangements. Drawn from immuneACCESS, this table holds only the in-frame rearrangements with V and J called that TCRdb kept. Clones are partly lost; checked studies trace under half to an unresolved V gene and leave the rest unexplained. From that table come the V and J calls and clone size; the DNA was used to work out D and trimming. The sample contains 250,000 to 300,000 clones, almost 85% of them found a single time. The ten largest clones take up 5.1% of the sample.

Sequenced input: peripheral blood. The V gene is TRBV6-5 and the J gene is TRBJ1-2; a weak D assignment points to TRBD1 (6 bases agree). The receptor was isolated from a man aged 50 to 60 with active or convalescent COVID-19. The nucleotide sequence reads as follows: TGTGCCAGCAGTTTGACAGGACGAGCTAACTATGGCTACACCTTC. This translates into CASSLTGRANYGYTF.